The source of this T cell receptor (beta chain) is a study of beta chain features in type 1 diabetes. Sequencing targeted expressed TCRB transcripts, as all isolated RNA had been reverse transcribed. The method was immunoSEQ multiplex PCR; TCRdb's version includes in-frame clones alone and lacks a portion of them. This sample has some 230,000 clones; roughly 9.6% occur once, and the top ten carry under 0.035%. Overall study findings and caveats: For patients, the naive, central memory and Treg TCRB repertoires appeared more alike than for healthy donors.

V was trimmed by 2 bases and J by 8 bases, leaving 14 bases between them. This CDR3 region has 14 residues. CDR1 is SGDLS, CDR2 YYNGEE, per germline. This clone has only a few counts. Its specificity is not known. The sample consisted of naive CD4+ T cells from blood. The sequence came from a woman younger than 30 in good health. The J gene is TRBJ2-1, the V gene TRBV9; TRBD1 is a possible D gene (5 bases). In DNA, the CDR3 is TGTGCCAGCAGCGTGGGGCTAGTAGGGCATGAGCAGTTCTTC. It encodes CASSVGLVGHEQFF. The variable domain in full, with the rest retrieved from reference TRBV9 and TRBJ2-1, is DSGVTQTPKHLITATGQRVTLRCSPRSGDLSVYWYQQSLDQGLQFLIQYYNGEERAKGNILERFSAQQFPDLHSELNLSSLELGDSALYFCASSVGLVGHEQFFGPGTRLTVL.